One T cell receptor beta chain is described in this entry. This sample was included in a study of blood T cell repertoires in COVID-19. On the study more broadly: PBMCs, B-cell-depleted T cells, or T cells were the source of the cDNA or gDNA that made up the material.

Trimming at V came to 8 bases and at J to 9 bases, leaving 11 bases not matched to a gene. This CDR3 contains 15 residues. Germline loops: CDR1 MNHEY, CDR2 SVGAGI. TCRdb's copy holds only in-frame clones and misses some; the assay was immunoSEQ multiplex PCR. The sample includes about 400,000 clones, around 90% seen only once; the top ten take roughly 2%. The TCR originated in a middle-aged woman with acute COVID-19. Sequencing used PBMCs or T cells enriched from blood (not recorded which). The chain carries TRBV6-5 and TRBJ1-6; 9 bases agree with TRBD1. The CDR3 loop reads CASRKVGTGTSPLHF. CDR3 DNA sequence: TGTGCCAGCCGGAAGGTAGGGACAGGGACTTCACCCCTCCACTTT.